This T cell receptor (beta chain) was captured by sequencing in a study of regulatory T cells in long-lasting Graves disease. Time point here: persistent/refractory GD, antithyroid drugs over 5 years with positive TRAb. There was RNA extracted from PBMCs, and the TCR library was made from it. This CDR3 has 16 amino acids. CDR1 SNHLY and CDR2 FYNNEI come from the germline V gene. Whole-study results and caveats: Persistent Graves' patients showed less TCR diversity than newly diagnosed patients showed.

Relying on iRepertoire HTBI primers and Arm-PCR of CDR3 regions, the team built TCR beta libraries. TCRdb reanalysed the multiplex PCR reads using MiXCR and keeps one entry per CDR3 protein. Altogether 600,000 to 800,000 distinct CDR3 sequences are present, 25% to 35% being singletons, with the ten largest covering about 40%. As for this clonotype: Its specificity is unknown. It may be a read error: a sequence one base away is much more abundant.

The genes are TRBV2 and TRBJ2-2; TRBD1 or TRBD2 may be the D gene (8 bases each). Sequenced material: peripheral blood mononuclear cells (PBMCs), taken when the disease was refractory, from a patient treated with antithyroid drugs. The sequence came from a female donor with Graves disease. The CDR3 sequence is CASSDQGAQVRGELSF. CDR3 nucleotides: TGTGCCAGCAGTGACCAGGGGGCCCAAGTGCGGGGGGAGCTGTCTTTT.